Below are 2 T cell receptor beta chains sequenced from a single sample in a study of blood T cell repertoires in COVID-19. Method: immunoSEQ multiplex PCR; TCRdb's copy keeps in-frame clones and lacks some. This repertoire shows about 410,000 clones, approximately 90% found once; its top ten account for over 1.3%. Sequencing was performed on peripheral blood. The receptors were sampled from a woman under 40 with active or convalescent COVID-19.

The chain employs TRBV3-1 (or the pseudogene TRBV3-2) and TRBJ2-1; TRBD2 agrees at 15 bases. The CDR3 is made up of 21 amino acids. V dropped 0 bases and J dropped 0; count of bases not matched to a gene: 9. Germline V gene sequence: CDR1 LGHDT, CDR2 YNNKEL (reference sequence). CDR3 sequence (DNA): TGTGCCAGCAGCCAAGATTTGACGGGGACTAGCGGGAGGAGCTCCTACAATGAGCAGTTCTTC. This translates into CASSQDLTGTSGRSSYNEQFF.

This CDR3 is CASSSNTNEQFF. The CDR3 region has the DNA TGCGCCAGCAGCTCAAACACAAATGAGCAGTTCTTC. The chain employs TRBV5-1 and TRBJ2-1, with no clear D. The CDR3 sequence is 12 residues long. V was clipped by 3 bases and J by 7 bases, with 8 bases between them. Germline assignment: CDR1 SGHRS and CDR2 YFSETQ.